This entry concerns a single T cell receptor (beta chain). Its antigen is currently unknown. Amplification used 60 Vbeta primers and 13 Jbeta primers. Here immunoSEQ multiplex PCR was the method, and the copy in TCRdb shows in-frame clones only, minus some. The data hold 150,000 to 200,000 clones, with about four fifths observed a single time. These data come from a study of cytomegalovirus exposure and HLA in healthy donors. Germline assignment: CDR1 SGHTA and CDR2 FQGNSA. Trimming removed 2 bases from V and 0 bases from J, with 12 bases in between. The CDR3 loop spans 16 amino acids. General study results and limits: According to an earlier analysis, most TCR beta V segments yielded productive rearrangements about 90% or about 30% of the time.

The rearrangement joins TRBV7-2 to TRBJ2-3; D is perhaps TRBD2 (6 bases). This clonotype was obtained from a woman aged 25 to 39 in good health and CMV-seropositive. The sequencing input was PBMCs. The CDR3 is CASSLSGGTSTDTQYF. The DNA for the CDR3 is TGTGCCAGCAGCTTAAGTGGGGGGACTAGCACAGATACGCAGTATTTT.